The 24 T cell receptor beta chains below come from one sample, sequenced in a study of OX40 agonist ivuxolimab in advanced cancers. Repertoires were generated with immunoSEQ multiplex PCR, while TCRdb's copy carries only in-frame clones and drops some. Of tens of thousands of clones listed, roughly 87% are singletons. The starting material was CD4+ or CD8+ T cells sorted from blood, obtained in a trial of the OX40 agonist ivuxolimab. Receptors were obtained from an adult with an advanced solid tumor such as melanoma, head and neck, liver or kidney cancer.

The chain couples TRBV5-1 to TRBJ2-2; D ambiguous. Trimming stripped 1 base from V and 2 bases from J, with 15 bases between. The germline V gene encodes CDR1 SGHRS and CDR2 YFSETQ. The CDR3 sequence is 17 residues long. The CDR3 sequence: CASSLWQALTNTGELFF. The CDR3 region has the DNA TGCGCCAGCAGCTTGTGGCAGGCCCTCACCAACACCGGGGAGCTGTTTTTT.

The chain has TRBV19 and TRBJ2-1, with 11 bases identical to TRBD1. CDR1 and CDR2 from the germline V gene are LNHDA and SQIVND (reference sequence). V trimming: 5 bases; J trimming: 4 bases; junction bases outside the gene matches: 10. The CDR3 sequence is 17 residues long. As DNA, the CDR3 is TGTGCCAGTAGTTTCTTCGCCGGGACAGGGGGGTACAATGAGCAGTTCTTC. It encodes CASSFFAGTGGYNEQFF.

The chain uses TRBV7-9 and TRBJ2-1; 9 bases are a match to TRBD2. This CDR3 has 16 residues. CDR1 SEHNR and CDR2 FQNEAQ come from the germline V gene (reference sequence). The V and J ends lost 1 base and 5 bases, in that order; junction bases with no gene match: 6. In nucleotides, the CDR3 is TGTGCCAGCAGCTTAGGTGGTGCTAGCGGGGACAATGAGCAGTTCTTC. It is translated as CASSLGGASGDNEQFF.

The chain recombines TRBV14 with TRBJ2-3; 10 bases are a match to TRBD2. Per germline, CDR1 SGHDN and CDR2 FVKESK. Losses at the gene ends were 1 base for V and 7 bases for J; bases not matched to a gene: 2. This CDR3 spans 14 amino acids. This CDR3 reads CASSQGLAGYTQYF. The CDR3, as DNA: TGTGCCAGCAGCCAAGGACTAGCGGGTTATACGCAGTATTTT.

The genes are TRBV7-8 and TRBJ2-1, with D perhaps being TRBD1 or TRBD2 (5 bases each). The germline gives CDR1 SGHVS, CDR2 FQNEAQ. Trimming removed 5 bases from V and 2 bases from J, with 16 bases in between. This CDR3 comprises 16 residues. The CDR3 reads CASSVKIGTTYNEQFF. The CDR3, as DNA: TGTGCCAGCAGCGTGAAAATCGGGACCACCTACAATGAGCAGTTCTTC.

The chain joins TRBV9 to TRBJ2-1; D might be TRBD2 (5 bases). CDR3 size: 16 residues. With 0 bases removed from V and 5 bases from J, the gap between germline ends came to 15 bases. Per the germline V gene, CDR1 is SGDLS and CDR2 is YYNGEE. CDR3 nucleotide sequence: TGTGCCAGCAGCGTAGTCGGGCTAGCAGACAACAATGAGCAGTTCTTC. The encoded protein is CASSVVGLADNNEQFF.

V usage is TRBV21-1 and J usage is TRBJ2-5; no check of the table's D call, TRBD2, against the DNA was made. TRBV21-1 is described as a pseudogene. The CDR3 length is 17 residues. DNA for the CDR3: TGTGCCAGCAGACAAAATAGGGCTAGCGGGCGGCAAGAGACCCAGTACTTC. Its translation is CASRQNRASGRQETQYF.

This chain joins TRBV18 and TRBJ2-3, with a weak D call TRBD2 (6 bases). The CDR3 totals 18 residues. Between the trimmed V and J ends, which lost 3 bases and 2 bases, there was a span of 21 bases. Germline V lookup: CDR1 KGHSH, CDR2 LQKENI. CDR3 residues: CASSPTSRGTSITDTQYF. As DNA, the CDR3 is TGTGCCAGCTCACCCACTAGTCGGGGGACCTCGATCACAGATACGCAGTATTTT.

J is TRBJ1-4 and V is TRBV19, with TRBD1 matching 7 bases. CDR3 length: 14 residues. V gave up 4 bases and J gave up 11 bases; unmatched junction bases: 10. Germline V gene lookup returns CDR1 LNHDA and CDR2 SQIVND (reference sequence). The CDR3 sequence: CASSSTLQGLKLFF. In nucleotides, the CDR3 is TGTGCCAGTAGTAGCACGCTACAGGGGCTTAAACTGTTTTTT.

This clone came up a few times. The CDR3 loop reads CASSLGGGRTNTEAFF. CDR3 coding DNA: TGCGCCAGCAGCCTGGGGGGAGGCAGGACTAACACTGAAGCTTTCTTT. The chain employs TRBV5-1 and TRBJ1-1, with D tentatively TRBD1 (5 bases). The CDR3 runs to 16 residues. The germline V gene encodes CDR1 SGHRS and CDR2 YFSETQ. Trimming removed 4 bases at V and 2 bases at J, with 18 bases between.

V usage is TRBV19 and J usage is TRBJ2-3; D is perhaps TRBD1 (5 bases). V lost 5 bases, J lost 4 bases, and 19 bases lay in between. The CDR3 is 16 amino acids. CDR1 is LNHDA and CDR2 is SQIVND in the germline V gene (reference sequence). DNA of the CDR3: TGTGCCAGTAGTGTAAGGCGTCAGGGTAACGCAGATACGCAGTATTTT. It is translated as CASSVRRQGNADTQYF. Together with reference TRBV19 and TRBJ2-3, the CDR3 gives the full variable domain: DGGITQSPKYLFRKEGQNVTLSCEQNLNHDAMYWYRQDPGQGLRLIYYSQIVNDFQKGDIAEGYSVSREKKESFPLTVTSAQKNPTAFYLCASSVRRQGNADTQYFGPGTRLTVL.

The V gene is TRBV4-1, the J gene TRBJ2-1; 9 nucleotides line up with TRBD2. J lost 5 bases, V lost 0 bases, and 14 bases had no gene match. This CDR3 spans 19 amino acids. Germline loops: CDR1 MGHRA, CDR2 YSYEKL. CDR3 amino acids: CASSQDPSRLADIHNEQFF. The CDR3 nucleotides read TGCGCCAGCAGCCAAGACCCCTCTCGACTAGCGGACATTCACAATGAGCAGTTCTTC.

This clone appeared once. V usage is TRBV10-1 and J usage is TRBJ2-3; 10 nucleotides match TRBD2. The V gene's germline CDR1 is WNHNN and CDR2 SYGVQD (reference sequence). This CDR3 has 15 amino acids. Trimming took 8 bases from V and 1 from J; bases not matched to a gene: 6. The CDR3 DNA sequence: TGCGCCAGCCCGCCTAGCGGGGGACGCACAGATACGCAGTATTTT. It is translated as CASPPSGGRTDTQYF.

V and J are TRBV28 and TRBJ2-5; 8 bases line up with TRBD2. This CDR3 region has 15 residues. The V gene end was trimmed by 4 bases and the J gene end by 1 base; junction bases not matched to a gene: 5. Germline V gene sequence: CDR1 MDHEN, CDR2 SYDVKM. CDR3 loop: CASSSRGGAQETQYF. The CDR3 DNA follows: TGTGCCAGCAGTTCCCGGGGGGGAGCCCAAGAGACCCAGTACTTC.

A few counts support this clone. This sequence joins TRBV27 and TRBJ2-5, with TRBD1 as a possible D gene (5 bases). V was clipped by 8 bases and J by 5 bases, with 21 bases between them. This CDR3 region has 15 residues. Germline-derived CDR1 and CDR2 are MNHEY and SMNVEV (reference sequence). The CDR3 here is CASAKGNPVRETQYF. The DNA of the CDR3 is TGTGCCAGCGCAAAGGGGAACCCGGTGAGGGAGACCCAGTACTTC.

This chain links TRBV4-1 with TRBJ2-5, with a possible D match to TRBD2 (7 bases). There are 14 residues in the CDR3. V was cut by 4 bases and J by 5 bases, with 14 bases left in between. From germline, CDR1 is MGHRA and CDR2 YSYEKL. CDR3 region: CASSPTGGTETQYF. CDR3 sequence (DNA): TGCGCCAGCAGCCCTACGGGGGGCACTGAGACCCAGTACTTC.

The chain has TRBV5-8 and TRBJ2-2; 8 positions agree with TRBD2. Trimming cost V 2 bases and J 1 base; bases outside gene matches: 13. CDR3 length equals 19 residues. Germline V lookup: CDR1 SGHTS, CDR2 YDEGEE. The CDR3 loop is CASSFYRGGLAGNTGELFF. The CDR3 DNA reads as TGTGCCAGCAGCTTTTACCGGGGTGGTCTAGCGGGGAACACCGGGGAGCTGTTTTTT.

The CDR3 reads CSAPNLAGEVDTQYF. CDR3 bases: TGCAGCGCTCCCAACTTAGCGGGAGAGGTAGATACGCAGTATTTT. The V gene is TRBV29-1, the J gene TRBJ2-3; 9 nucleotides agree with TRBD2. Trimming cost V 7 bases and J 5 bases; bases outside gene matches: 13. This CDR3 comprises 15 residues. The germline V gene has CDR1 SQVTM and CDR2 ANQGSEA.

The V and J genes are TRBV4-1 and TRBJ2-1; TRBD1 aligns across 9 bases. Germline loops: CDR1 MGHRA, CDR2 YSYEKL. The CDR3 spans 14 residues. V lost 5 bases and J lost 9; bases outside the gene matches: 8. The CDR3 is CASSSEQGAAEQFF. The CDR3 DNA follows: TGCGCCAGCAGCTCGGAACAGGGGGCGGCTGAGCAGTTCTTC.

V is TRBV18 and J is TRBJ2-1; D call uncertain. Trimming shortened V by 3 bases and J by 5 bases, and 5 bases separated the two germline ends. CDR1 and CDR2 (germline): KGHSH, LQKENI. This CDR3 is built from 12 residues. The CDR3 protein is CASSPKNNEQFF. The DNA for the CDR3 is TGTGCCAGCTCACCCAAGAACAATGAGCAGTTCTTC.

The chain uses TRBV5-1 and TRBJ2-7; D assignment may be TRBD1 or TRBD2 (5 bases each). Germline V gene lookup returns CDR1 SGHRS and CDR2 YFSETQ. The V end was cut by 4 bases, the J end by 0 bases, with 29 bases between. This CDR3 has 20 amino acids. CDR3 sequence: CASSPRGSARVEEFSYEQYF. The CDR3 DNA sequence: TGCGCCAGCAGCCCCCGAGGGTCGGCCAGGGTTGAAGAGTTCTCCTACGAGCAGTACTTC.

The rearrangement joins TRBV25-1 to TRBJ2-5, with D perhaps given as TRBD1 or TRBD2 (5 bases each). Germline V gene sequence: CDR1 MGHDK, CDR2 SYGVNS. The CDR3 length is 15 residues. V shed 0 bases and J shed 3 bases, with 11 bases lying between them. CDR3 bases: TGTGCCAGCAGTGAATATGTAGGGGAGAAAGAGACCCAGTACTTC. It is translated as CASSEYVGEKETQYF.

V is TRBV5-1 and J is TRBJ1-1; D is possibly TRBD1 (5 bases). V lost 3 bases, J lost 3 bases, and 12 bases lay in between. CDR1 is SGHRS and CDR2 is YFSETQ in the germline V gene. The CDR3 loop spans 14 amino acids. CDR3: CASSSGGGYTEAFF. For the CDR3, the DNA is TGCGCCAGCAGCTCGGGGGGTGGGTACACTGAAGCTTTCTTT.

This chain uses TRBV6-6 with TRBJ2-1, with 13 bases identical to TRBD2. The junction had 7 bases not matched to a gene; V was cut back by 4 bases and J by 7 bases. The CDR3 has 16 amino acids. CDR1 and CDR2 from the germline V gene are MNHNY and SVGAGI (reference sequence). DNA for the CDR3: TGTGCCAGCAGTTCAGGACTAGCGGGAGTCGGGAATGAGCAGTTCTTC. As protein: CASSSGLAGVGNEQFF.